One and the same sample provided the 15 T cell receptor beta chains below, sequenced in a study of cytomegalovirus exposure and HLA in healthy donors. Primers included in the PCR were 60 Vbeta and 13 Jbeta primers. This table comes from immunoSEQ multiplex PCR, and its TCRdb copy is limited to in-frame clones, with some not included. In the table there are roughly 120,000 clones, 65% to 75% of which are singletons. The sequencing sample was made of PBMCs. These TCRs come from a woman aged 45 to 65 in good health and CMV-seropositive.

This clone has a single count. The chain recombines TRBV6-5 with TRBJ1-6; 11 nucleotides align to TRBD1. With V trimmed by 8 bases and J by 10 bases, 4 bases remained unmatched. CDR3 length: 13 amino acids. Germline-derived CDR1 and CDR2 are MNHEY and SVGAGI. The CDR3 coding sequence is TGTGCCAGCCGAGGGACAGGGGGATCACCCCTCCACTTT. Protein sequence: CASRGTGGSPLHF.

The chain employs TRBV19 and TRBJ1-1; TRBD1 matches 8 bases. CDR3 length: 15 amino acids. V shed 7 bases and J 8 bases; nucleotides not matched to a gene: 15. Per germline, CDR1 LNHDA and CDR2 SQIVND (reference sequence). As DNA, the CDR3 is TGTGCCAGTACCAGGGATAACAACAGGGGGTCAGAAGCTTTCTTT. Protein: CASTRDNNRGSEAFF.

This chain uses TRBV5-1 with TRBJ1-4; TRBD1 is a possible D gene (6 bases). The CDR3 runs to 14 residues. Germline CDR1 reads SGHRS; CDR2 reads YFSETQ. Trimming removed 4 bases from V and 3 bases from J, with 10 bases in between. This CDR3 is CASSADSSNEKLFF. CDR3 nucleotide sequence: TGCGCCAGCAGCGCGGACAGTTCTAATGAAAAACTGTTTTTT.

The V and J genes are TRBV18 and TRBJ2-2; 13 positions match TRBD2. From germline, CDR1 is KGHSH and CDR2 LQKENI. The CDR3 is made up of 16 amino acids. The ends lost 4 bases at V and 5 bases at J; junction bases unmatched: 4. The CDR3 bases are TGTGCCAGCTCACTTCCGGGACTAGCGGGGACCGGGGAGCTGTTTTTT. Translation gives CASSLPGLAGTGELFF.

The chain links TRBV18 to TRBJ1-2; D might be TRBD1 (6 bases). Germline V lookup: CDR1 KGHSH, CDR2 LQKENI. The CDR3 is made up of 17 amino acids. Trimming shortened V by 2 bases and J by 6 bases, and 22 bases separated the two germline ends. The CDR3 DNA sequence: TGTGCCAGCTCACCATACATATCAGGGGCTGAAGGGGATGGCTACACCTTC. It specifies CASSPYISGAEGDGYTF.

This clone was counted only a few times. The gene calls are TRBV19 and TRBJ2-3; weak D call: TRBD2 (5 bases). Germline V gene data show CDR1 as LNHDA and CDR2 as SQIVND (reference sequence). The CDR3 has 16 residues. The V gene lost 3 bases and the J gene lost 6 bases, with 19 bases spanning the gap. The CDR3 loop is CASSIWGSLGADTQYF. CDR3 DNA sequence: TGTGCCAGTAGTATTTGGGGATCTCTGGGAGCGGATACGCAGTATTTT. Full variable domain (remainder filled in from reference TRBV19 and TRBJ2-3): DGGITQSPKYLFRKEGQNVTLSCEQNLNHDAMYWYRQDPGQGLRLIYYSQIVNDFQKGDIAEGYSVSREKKESFPLTVTSAQKNPTAFYLCASSIWGSLGADTQYFGPGTRLTVL.

This clone occurred a few times. The chain links TRBV28 to TRBJ1-4; D remains ambiguous. This CDR3 spans 12 amino acids. Deletions cut 6 bases from V and 5 bases from J, with 7 bases between. Germline CDR1 is MDHEN and CDR2 is SYDVKM. The CDR3 sequence: CASSLLNEKLFF. CDR3 nucleotides: TGTGCCAGCAGCCTTCTGAATGAAAAACTGTTTTTT. The full variable domain, in which reference TRBV28 and TRBJ1-4 provide the parts outside the CDR3, is DVKVTQSSRYLVKRTGEKVFLECVQDMDHENMFWYRQDPGLGLRLIYFSYDVKMKEKGDIPEGYSVSREKKERFSLILESASTNQTSMYLCASSLLNEKLFFGSGTQLSVL.

The CDR3 DNA reads TGTGCCAGCAGTTTGGGGCTGACAGATACGCAGTATTTT. The encoded protein is CASSLGLTDTQYF. This chain uses TRBV6-4 with TRBJ2-3; tentative D call: TRBD1 (5 bases). This CDR3 has 13 amino acids. Trimming shortened V by 5 bases and J by 3 bases, and 9 bases separated the two germline ends. Per germline, CDR1 MRHNA and CDR2 SNTAGT.

This clone has only one observation. The chain has TRBV29-1 and TRBJ1-1; TRBD1 aligns across 7 bases. Germline V gene data show CDR1 as SQVTM and CDR2 as ANQGSEA. This CDR3 comprises 12 residues. V gave up 4 bases and J gave up 8 bases; unmatched junction bases: 7. The CDR3 coding sequence is TGCAGCGTTGGAGCAGGGGGAAAAGAAGCTTTCTTT. This sequence encodes CSVGAGGKEAFF.

This clone appeared once. In DNA, the CDR3 is TGTGCCAGCTCACGAAGCCTTAGCGGGGGGAGCTCCTACAATGAGCAGTTCTTC. Protein: CASSRSLSGGSSYNEQFF. J is TRBJ2-1 and V is TRBV18; the match to TRBD2 covers 10 bases. Per germline, CDR1 KGHSH and CDR2 LQKENI. V shed 4 bases, J shed 0 bases, and the junction held 9 bases outside the gene matches. The CDR3 runs 18 residues.

The chain carries TRBV18 and TRBJ1-1; D is perhaps TRBD1 (5 bases). The CDR3 extends over 14 amino acids. Germline V gene lookup returns CDR1 KGHSH and CDR2 LQKENI. With 3 bases removed from V and 6 bases from J, the gap between germline ends came to 14 bases. The DNA for the CDR3 is TGTGCCAGCTCACCCCCGGGGGTCCCTTCTGAAGCTTTCTTT. Protein: CASSPPGVPSEAFF. The complete variable domain, with remaining parts taken from reference TRBV18 and TRBJ1-1, reads NAGVMQNPRHLVRRRGQEARLRCSPMKGHSHVYWYRQLPEEGLKFMVYLQKENIIDESGMPKERFSAEFPKEGPSILRIQQVVRGDSAAYFCASSPPGVPSEAFFGQGTRLTVV.

This chain links TRBV7-9 with TRBJ1-2, with a tentative D call TRBD1 (6 bases). Germline CDR1 is SEHNR and CDR2 is FQNEAQ (reference sequence). Between the trimmed V and J ends, which lost 4 bases and 0 bases, there was a span of 12 bases. The CDR3 length is 15 residues. The CDR3 protein is CASSYRDNPNYGYTF. The CDR3 DNA reads as TGTGCCAGCAGCTACCGGGACAACCCTAACTATGGCTACACCTTC. The entire variable domain, with the rest obtained from reference TRBV7-9 and TRBJ1-2, is as follows: DTGVSQNPRHKITKRGQNVTFRCDPISEHNRLYWYRQTLGQGPEFLTYFQNEAQLEKSRLLSDRFSAERPKGSFSTLEIQRTEQGDSAMYLCASSYRDNPNYGYTFGSGTRLTVV.

The chain employs TRBV28 and TRBJ1-5, with D possibly being TRBD1 (5 bases). Between the trimmed V and J ends, which lost 5 bases and 2 bases, there was a span of 13 bases. The CDR3 covers 15 residues. Germline CDR1 and CDR2: MDHEN and SYDVKM. CDR3 DNA sequence: TGTGCCAGCAGTGACGCAGGGAACCGCAATCAGCCCCAGCATTTT. This sequence encodes CASSDAGNRNQPQHF.

The chain couples TRBV30 to TRBJ1-6; weak D call: TRBD1 (6 bases). The CDR3 loop spans 13 amino acids. The V and J ends lost 4 bases and 9 bases respectively, with 13 bases between them. Germline CDR1 GTSNPN, CDR2 SVGIG (reference sequence). The CDR3 nucleotides read TGTGCCTGGATCGGGCAGGGGTCTTCACCCCTCCACTTT. It is translated as CAWIGQGSSPLHF.

V gene TRBV6-5 combines with J gene TRBJ1-2, with 9 nucleotides matching TRBD1. The CDR3 length is 13 residues. V lost 6 bases and J lost 6; bases outside the gene matches: 5. The V gene's germline CDR1 is MNHEY and CDR2 SVGAGI. CDR3 region: CASRDRDRDGYTF. The CDR3 nucleotides are TGTGCCAGCAGAGACCGGGACAGGGATGGCTACACCTTC.